This TCR beta chain was documented in a study of tumor and adjacent non-tumor tissue in lung cancer. On the study more broadly: Stage I to III disease affected ten to eleven men and a handful of women aged roughly 31 to 80.

For this clonotype: The antigen is unknown.

The library came from three nested PCR rounds adapted from ARM-PCR protocols. Using its own MiXCR run on the multiplex PCR reads, TCRdb lists one record per CDR3 protein. Of about 120,000 distinct CDR3 sequences listed, about 87% are singletons. The template was RNA from unsorted bulk tissue. This CDR3 region has 15 residues. CDR1 is MNHEY and CDR2 is SVGEGT in the germline V gene. Broader study findings: TCR diversity was significantly greater in tumor than normal lung tissue.

This TCR was recovered from a man in his sixties or seventies with non-small cell lung cancer. The rearrangement links TRBV6-2 or TRBV6-3 to TRBJ1-1, with a possible D match to TRBD1 (6 bases). Sequenced material: lung tumor tissue. The CDR3 region is CASRPLLGQRREAFF. In DNA, the CDR3 is TGTGCTAGCCGACCTTTATTGGGACAAAGAAGAGAAGCTTTCTTT.